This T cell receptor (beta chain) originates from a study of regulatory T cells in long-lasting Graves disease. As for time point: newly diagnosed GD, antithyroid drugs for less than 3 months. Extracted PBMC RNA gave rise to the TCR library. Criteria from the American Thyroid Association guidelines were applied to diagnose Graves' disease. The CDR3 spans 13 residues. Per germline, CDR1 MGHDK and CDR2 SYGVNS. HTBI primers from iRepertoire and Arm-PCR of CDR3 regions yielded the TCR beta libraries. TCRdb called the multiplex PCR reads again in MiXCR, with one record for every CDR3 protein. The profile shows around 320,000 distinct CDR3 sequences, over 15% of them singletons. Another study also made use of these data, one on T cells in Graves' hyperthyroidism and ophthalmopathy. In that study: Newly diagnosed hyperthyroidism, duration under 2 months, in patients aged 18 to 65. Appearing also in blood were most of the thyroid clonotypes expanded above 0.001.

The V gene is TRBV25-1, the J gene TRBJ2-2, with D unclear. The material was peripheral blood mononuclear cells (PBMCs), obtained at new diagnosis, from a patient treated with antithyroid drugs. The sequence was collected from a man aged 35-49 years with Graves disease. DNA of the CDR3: TGTGCGGAAGCAGGTACGAACACCGGGGAGCTGTTTTTT. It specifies CAEAGTNTGELFF.